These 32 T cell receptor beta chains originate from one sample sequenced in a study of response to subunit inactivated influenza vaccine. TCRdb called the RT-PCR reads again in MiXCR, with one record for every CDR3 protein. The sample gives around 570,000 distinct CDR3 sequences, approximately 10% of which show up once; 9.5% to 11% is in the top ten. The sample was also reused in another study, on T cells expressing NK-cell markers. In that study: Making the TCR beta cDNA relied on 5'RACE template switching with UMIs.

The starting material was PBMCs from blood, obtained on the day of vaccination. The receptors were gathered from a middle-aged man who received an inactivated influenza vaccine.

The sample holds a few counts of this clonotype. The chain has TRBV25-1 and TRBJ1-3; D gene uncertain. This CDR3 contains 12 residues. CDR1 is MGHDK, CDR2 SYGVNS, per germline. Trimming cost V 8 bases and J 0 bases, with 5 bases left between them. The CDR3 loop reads CASHGSGNTIYF. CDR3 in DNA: TGTGCCAGCCACGGCTCTGGAAACACCATATATTTT.

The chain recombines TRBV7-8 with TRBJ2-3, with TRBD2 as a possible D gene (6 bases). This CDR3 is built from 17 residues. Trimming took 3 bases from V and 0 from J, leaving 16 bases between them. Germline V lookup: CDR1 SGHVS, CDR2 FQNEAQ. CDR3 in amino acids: CASSLGGRGTSTDTQYF. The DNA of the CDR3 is TGTGCCAGCAGCTTGGGTGGGCGGGGAACAAGCACAGATACGCAGTATTTT.

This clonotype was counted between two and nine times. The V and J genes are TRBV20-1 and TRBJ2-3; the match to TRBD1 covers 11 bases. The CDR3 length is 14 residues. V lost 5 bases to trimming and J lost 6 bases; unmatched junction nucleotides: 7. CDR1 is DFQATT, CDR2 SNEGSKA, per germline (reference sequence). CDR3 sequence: CSAYGQGASDTQYF. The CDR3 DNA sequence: TGCAGTGCTTACGGACAGGGGGCTTCTGATACGCAGTATTTT.

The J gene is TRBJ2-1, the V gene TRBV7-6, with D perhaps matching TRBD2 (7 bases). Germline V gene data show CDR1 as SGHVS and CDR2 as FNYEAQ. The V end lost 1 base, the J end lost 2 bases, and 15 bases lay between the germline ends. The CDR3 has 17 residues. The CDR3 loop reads CASSLVLAEGAYNEQFF. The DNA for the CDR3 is TGTGCCAGCAGCTTAGTGCTAGCGGAGGGGGCCTACAATGAGCAGTTCTTC.

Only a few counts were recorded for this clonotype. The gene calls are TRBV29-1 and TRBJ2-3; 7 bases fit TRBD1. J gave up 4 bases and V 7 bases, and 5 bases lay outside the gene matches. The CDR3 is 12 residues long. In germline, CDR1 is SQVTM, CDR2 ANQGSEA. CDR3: CSADTGADTQYF. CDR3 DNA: TGCAGCGCCGATACAGGGGCAGATACGCAGTATTTT.

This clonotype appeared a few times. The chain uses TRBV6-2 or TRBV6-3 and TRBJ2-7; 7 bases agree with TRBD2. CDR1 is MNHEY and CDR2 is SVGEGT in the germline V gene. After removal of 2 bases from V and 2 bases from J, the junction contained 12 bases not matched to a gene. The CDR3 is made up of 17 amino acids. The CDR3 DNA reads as TGTGCCAGCAGTTACCCCCTGATGGGGACTACTACCTACGAGCAGTACTTC. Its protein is CASSYPLMGTTTYEQYF.

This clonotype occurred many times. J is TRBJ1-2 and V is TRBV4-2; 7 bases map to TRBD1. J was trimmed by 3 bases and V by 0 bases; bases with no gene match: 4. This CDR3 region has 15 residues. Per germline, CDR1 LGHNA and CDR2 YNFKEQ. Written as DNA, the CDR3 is TGTGCCAGCAGCCAAGACTGGGGACAGCACTATGGCTACACCTTC. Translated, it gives CASSQDWGQHYGYTF.

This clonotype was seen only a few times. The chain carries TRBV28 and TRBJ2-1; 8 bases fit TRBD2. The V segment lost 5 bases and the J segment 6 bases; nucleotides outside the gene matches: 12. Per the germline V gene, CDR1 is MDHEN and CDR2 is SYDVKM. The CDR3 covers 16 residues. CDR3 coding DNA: TGTGCCAGCAGTCCCGGAGGGAGCGGGAGTGGCAATGAGCAGTTCTTC. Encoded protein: CASSPGGSGSGNEQFF. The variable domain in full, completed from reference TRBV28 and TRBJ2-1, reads DVKVTQSSRYLVKRTGEKVFLECVQDMDHENMFWYRQDPGLGLRLIYFSYDVKMKEKGDIPEGYSVSREKKERFSLILESASTNQTSMYLCASSPGGSGSGNEQFFGPGTRLTVL.

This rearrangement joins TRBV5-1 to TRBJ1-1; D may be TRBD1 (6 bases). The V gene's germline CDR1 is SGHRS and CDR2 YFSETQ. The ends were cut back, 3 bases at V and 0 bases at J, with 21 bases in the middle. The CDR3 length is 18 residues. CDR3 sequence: CASSWGRRGTGLNTEAFF. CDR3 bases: TGCGCCAGCAGCTGGGGAAGGAGGGGGACGGGCCTGAACACTGAAGCTTTCTTT. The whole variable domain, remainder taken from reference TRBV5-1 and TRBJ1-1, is KAGVTQTPRYLIKTRGQQVTLSCSPISGHRSVSWYQQTPGQGLQFLFEYFSETQRNKGNFPGRFSGRQFSNSRSEMNVSTLELGDSALYLCASSWGRRGTGLNTEAFFGQGTRLTVV.

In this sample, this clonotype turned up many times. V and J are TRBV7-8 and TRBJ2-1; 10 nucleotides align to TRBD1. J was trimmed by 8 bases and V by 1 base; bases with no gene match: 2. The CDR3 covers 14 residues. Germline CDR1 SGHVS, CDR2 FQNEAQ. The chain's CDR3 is CASSLGDRGDEQFF. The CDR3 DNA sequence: TGTGCCAGCAGCTTAGGGGACAGGGGCGATGAGCAGTTCTTC.

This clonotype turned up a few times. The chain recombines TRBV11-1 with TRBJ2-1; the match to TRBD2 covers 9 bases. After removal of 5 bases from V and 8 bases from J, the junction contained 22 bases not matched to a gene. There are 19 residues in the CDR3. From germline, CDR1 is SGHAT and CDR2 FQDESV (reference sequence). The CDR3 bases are TGTGCCAGCAGCCCCCCTACGTTGGCGGGAGGGCCATTGGTAGATGAGCAGTTCTTC. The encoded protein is CASSPPTLAGGPLVDEQFF.

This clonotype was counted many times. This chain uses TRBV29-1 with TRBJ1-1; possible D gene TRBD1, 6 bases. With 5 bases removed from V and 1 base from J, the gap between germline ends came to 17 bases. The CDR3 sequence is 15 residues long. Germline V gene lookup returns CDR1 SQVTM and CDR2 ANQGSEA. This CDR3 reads CSVLGGGLKNTEAFF. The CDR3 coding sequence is TGCAGCGTTCTCGGGGGCGGTTTAAAGAACACTGAAGCTTTCTTT.

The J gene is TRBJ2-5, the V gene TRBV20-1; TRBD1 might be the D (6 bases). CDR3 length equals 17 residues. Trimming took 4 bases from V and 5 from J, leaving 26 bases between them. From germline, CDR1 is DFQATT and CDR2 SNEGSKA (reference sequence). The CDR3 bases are TGCAGTGCTATAGGGTGGGACACGAAAAGGGCTGGGGAGACCCAGTACTTC. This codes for CSAIGWDTKRAGETQYF.

Here the CDR3 reads CATSRDADYEQYF. CDR3 nucleotide sequence: TGTGCCACCAGCAGAGATGCAGACTACGAGCAGTACTTC. The J gene is TRBJ2-7, the V gene TRBV15; no clear D. Germline V CDR1 and CDR2: LNHNV, YYDKDF (reference sequence). CDR3 length equals 13 residues. Trimming removed 0 bases at V and 3 bases at J, with 6 bases between.

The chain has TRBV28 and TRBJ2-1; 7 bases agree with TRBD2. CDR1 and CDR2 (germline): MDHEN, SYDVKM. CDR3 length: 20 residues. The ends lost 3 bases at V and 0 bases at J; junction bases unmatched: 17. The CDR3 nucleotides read TGTGCCAGCAGTTTCGAGTTTGGACTAGTGGGGGGGGGCTCCTACAATGAGCAGTTCTTC. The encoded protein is CASSFEFGLVGGGSYNEQFF.

The CDR3 DNA follows: TGTGCCACCAGTGACCCTAAAGGCTGGACGTCCGATACGCAGTATTTT. This translates into CATSDPKGWTSDTQYF. The chain joins TRBV24-1 to TRBJ2-3; D call uncertain. V dropped 4 bases and J dropped 6 bases, with 19 bases sitting between them. Germline lookup yields CDR1 KGHDR and CDR2 SFDVKD. The CDR3 has 16 amino acids.

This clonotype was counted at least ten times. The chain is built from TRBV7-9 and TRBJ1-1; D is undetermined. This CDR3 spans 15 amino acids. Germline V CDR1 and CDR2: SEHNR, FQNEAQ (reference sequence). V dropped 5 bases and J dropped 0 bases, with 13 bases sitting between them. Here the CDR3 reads CASSPGVGLNTEAFF. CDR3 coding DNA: TGTGCCAGCAGCCCTGGGGTCGGATTGAACACTGAAGCTTTCTTT.

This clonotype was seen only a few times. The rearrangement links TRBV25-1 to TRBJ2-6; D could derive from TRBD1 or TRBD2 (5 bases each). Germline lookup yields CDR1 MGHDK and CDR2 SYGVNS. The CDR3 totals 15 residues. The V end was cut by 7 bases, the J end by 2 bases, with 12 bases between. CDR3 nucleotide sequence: TGTGCCAGCAAGGAGGCAGGGACTGGGGCCAACGTCCTGACTTTC. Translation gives CASKEAGTGANVLTF.

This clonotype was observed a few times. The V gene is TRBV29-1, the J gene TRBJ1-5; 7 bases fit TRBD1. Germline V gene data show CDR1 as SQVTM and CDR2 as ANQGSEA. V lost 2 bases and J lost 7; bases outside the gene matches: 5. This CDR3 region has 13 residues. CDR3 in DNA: TGCAGCGTTGAAATAGGGGGCGACCAGCCCCAGCATTTT. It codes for CSVEIGGDQPQHF.

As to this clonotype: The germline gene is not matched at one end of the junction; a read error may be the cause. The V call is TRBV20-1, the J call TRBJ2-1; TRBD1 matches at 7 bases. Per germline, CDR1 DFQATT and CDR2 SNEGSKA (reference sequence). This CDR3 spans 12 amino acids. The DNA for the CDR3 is TGCAGCGCTAGACGGTCGGCAGGGGGACAGTTCTTC. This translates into CSARRSAGGQFF.

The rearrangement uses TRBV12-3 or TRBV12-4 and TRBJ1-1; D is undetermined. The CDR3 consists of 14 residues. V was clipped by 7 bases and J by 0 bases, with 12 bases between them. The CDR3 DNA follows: TGTGCCAGCAATTTTGGTGGTGTGAACACTGAAGCTTTCTTT. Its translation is CASNFGGVNTEAFF.

CDR3: CASSEFEGGATDTQYF. CDR3 sequence (DNA): TGTGCCAGCAGTGAATTTGAGGGGGGGGCCACAGATACGCAGTATTTT. The chain links TRBV25-1 to TRBJ2-3; D is perhaps TRBD2 (7 bases). There are 16 residues in the CDR3. V lost 1 base and J lost 2, with 13 bases in between. CDR1 and CDR2 (germline): MGHDK, SYGVNS.

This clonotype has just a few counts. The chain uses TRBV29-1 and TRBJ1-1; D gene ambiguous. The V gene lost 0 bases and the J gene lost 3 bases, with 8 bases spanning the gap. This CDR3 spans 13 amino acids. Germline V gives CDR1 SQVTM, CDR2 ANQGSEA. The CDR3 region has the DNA TGCAGCGTTGAAGAGGGAAGGGACACTGAAGCTTTCTTT. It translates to CSVEEGRDTEAFF.

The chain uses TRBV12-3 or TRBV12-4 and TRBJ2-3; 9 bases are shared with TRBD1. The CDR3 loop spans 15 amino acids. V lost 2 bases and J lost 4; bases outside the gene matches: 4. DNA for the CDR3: TGTGCCAGCAGTTTAAACACAGGGGGCTCAGATACGCAGTATTTT. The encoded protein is CASSLNTGGSDTQYF.

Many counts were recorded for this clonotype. CDR3 coding DNA: TGCGCCAGCAGTGGGCTAGGGGCGGGGGAGCTGTTTTTT. It translates to CASSGLGAGELFF. The chain combines TRBV10-2 with TRBJ2-2; possible D gene TRBD1, 5 bases. CDR3 length: 13 amino acids. Germline V gene lookup returns CDR1 WSHSY and CDR2 SAAADI. Trimming removed 4 bases at V and 8 bases at J, with 11 bases between.

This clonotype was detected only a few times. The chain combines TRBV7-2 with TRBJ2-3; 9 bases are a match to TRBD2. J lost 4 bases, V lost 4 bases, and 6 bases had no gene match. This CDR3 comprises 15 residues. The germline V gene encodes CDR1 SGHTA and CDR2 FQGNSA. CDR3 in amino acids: CASSSRGLAADTQYF. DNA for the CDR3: TGTGCCAGCAGCTCAAGGGGACTAGCCGCAGATACGCAGTATTTT.

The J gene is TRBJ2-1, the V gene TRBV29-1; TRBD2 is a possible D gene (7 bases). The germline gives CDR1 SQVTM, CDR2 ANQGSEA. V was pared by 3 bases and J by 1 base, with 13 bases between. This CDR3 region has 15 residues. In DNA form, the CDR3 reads TGCAGCGTTGAGGGGGGGCTAAGGTCCTACAATGAGCAGTTCTTC. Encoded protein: CSVEGGLRSYNEQFF.

The CDR3 bases are TGCAGTGCTAGAGATGGGGCAGGGGTTGAAGAGACCCAGTACTTC. Encoded protein: CSARDGAGVEETQYF. The chain couples TRBV20-1 to TRBJ2-5; possibly TRBD1 for D (6 bases). The germline V and J ends were trimmed by 0 bases and 3 bases, with 14 bases remaining between them. Germline-derived CDR1 and CDR2 are DFQATT and SNEGSKA (reference sequence). The CDR3 loop spans 15 amino acids.

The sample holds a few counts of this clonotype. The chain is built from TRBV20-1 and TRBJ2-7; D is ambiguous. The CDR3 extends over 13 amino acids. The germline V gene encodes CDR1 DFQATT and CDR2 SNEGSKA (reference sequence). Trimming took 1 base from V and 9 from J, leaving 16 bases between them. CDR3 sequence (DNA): TGCAGTGCTAGAGTTGGCGACTCCGCCGGGCAGTACTTC. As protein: CSARVGDSAGQYF.

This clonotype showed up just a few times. The DNA for the CDR3 is TGTGCCAGCAGTGAAGAGGGTGGTGTAACTAATGAAAAACTGTTTTTT. Its protein is CASSEEGGVTNEKLFF. This sequence joins TRBV7-9 and TRBJ1-4; D is undetermined. This CDR3 region has 16 residues. V gave up 6 bases and J gave up 1 base, with 15 bases separating them. Germline assignment: CDR1 SEHNR and CDR2 FQNEAQ (reference sequence).

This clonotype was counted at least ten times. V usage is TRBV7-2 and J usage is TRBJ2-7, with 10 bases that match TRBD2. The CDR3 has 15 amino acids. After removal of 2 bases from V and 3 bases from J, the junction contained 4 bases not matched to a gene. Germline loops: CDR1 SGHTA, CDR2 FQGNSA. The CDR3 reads CASSLLPSGGYEQYF. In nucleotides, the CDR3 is TGTGCCAGCAGCTTACTTCCTAGCGGGGGCTACGAGCAGTACTTC.

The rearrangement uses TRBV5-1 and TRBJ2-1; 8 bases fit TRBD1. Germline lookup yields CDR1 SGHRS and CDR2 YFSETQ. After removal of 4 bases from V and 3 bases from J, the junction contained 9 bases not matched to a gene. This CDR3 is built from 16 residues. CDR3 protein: CASSPQGTGLYNEQFF. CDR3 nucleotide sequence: TGCGCCAGCAGCCCGCAAGGGACAGGCCTCTACAATGAGCAGTTCTTC. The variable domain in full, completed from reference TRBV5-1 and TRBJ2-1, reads KAGVTQTPRYLIKTRGQQVTLSCSPISGHRSVSWYQQTPGQGLQFLFEYFSETQRNKGNFPGRFSGRQFSNSRSEMNVSTLELGDSALYLCASSPQGTGLYNEQFFGPGTRLTVL.